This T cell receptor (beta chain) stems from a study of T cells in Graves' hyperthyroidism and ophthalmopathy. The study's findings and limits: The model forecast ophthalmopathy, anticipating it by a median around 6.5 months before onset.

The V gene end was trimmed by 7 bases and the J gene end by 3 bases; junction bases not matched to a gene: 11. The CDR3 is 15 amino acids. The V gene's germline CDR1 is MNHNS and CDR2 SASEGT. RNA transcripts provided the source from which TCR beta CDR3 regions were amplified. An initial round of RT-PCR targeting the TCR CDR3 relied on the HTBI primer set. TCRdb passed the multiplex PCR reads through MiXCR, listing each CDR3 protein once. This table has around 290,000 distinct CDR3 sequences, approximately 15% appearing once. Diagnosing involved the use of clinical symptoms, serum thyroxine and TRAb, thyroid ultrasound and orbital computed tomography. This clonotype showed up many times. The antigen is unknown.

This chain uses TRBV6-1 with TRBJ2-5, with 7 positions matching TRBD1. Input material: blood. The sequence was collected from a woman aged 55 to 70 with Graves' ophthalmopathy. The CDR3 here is CASTLTYTGEETQYF. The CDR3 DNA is TGTGCCAGCACCTTAACATATACAGGGGAAGAGACCCAGTACTTC.